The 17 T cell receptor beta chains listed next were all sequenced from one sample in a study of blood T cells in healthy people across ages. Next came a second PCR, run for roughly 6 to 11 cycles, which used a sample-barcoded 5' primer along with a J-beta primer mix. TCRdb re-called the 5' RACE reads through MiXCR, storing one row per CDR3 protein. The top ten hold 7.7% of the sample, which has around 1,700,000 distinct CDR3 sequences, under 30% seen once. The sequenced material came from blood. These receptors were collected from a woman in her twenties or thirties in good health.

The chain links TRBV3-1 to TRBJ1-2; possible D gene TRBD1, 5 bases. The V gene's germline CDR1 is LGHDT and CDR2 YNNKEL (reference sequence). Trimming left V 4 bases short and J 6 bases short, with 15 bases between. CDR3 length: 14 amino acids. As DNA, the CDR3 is TGTGCCAGCAGCCTCGAACAGGCCACCAATGGCTACACCTTC. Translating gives CASSLEQATNGYTF.

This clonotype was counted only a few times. The CDR3 nucleotides are TGCAGTGCTAGGGACTCTAGCGCCCAGTTCTTC. Protein product: CSARDSSAQFF. V usage is TRBV20-1 and J usage is TRBJ2-1, with D perhaps TRBD2 (6 bases). The CDR3 length is 11 residues. Per germline, CDR1 DFQATT and CDR2 SNEGSKA (reference sequence). V dropped 3 bases and J dropped 13 bases, with 13 bases sitting between them.

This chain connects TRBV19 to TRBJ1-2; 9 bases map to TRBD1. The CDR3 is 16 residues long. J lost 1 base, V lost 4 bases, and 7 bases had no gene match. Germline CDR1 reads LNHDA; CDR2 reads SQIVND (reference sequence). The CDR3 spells CASSTSRQGVNYGYTF. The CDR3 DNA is TGTGCCAGTAGTACCTCAAGACAGGGGGTTAACTATGGCTACACCTTC.

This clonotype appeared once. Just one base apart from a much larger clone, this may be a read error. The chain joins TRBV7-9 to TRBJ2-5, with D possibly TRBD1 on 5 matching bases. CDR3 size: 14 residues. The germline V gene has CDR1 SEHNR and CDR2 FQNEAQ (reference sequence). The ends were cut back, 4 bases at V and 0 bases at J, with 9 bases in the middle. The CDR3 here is CASSSLDNQETQYF. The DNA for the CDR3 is TGTGCCAGCAGCTCCCTGGACAACCAAGAGACCCAGTACTTC.

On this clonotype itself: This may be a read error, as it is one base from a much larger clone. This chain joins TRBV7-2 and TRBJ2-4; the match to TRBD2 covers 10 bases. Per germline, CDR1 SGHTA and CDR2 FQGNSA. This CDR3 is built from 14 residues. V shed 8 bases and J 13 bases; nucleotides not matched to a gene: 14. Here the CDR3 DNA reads TGTGCCAGCGGCTCGGCTAGCGGGAGTGGCTCGCAGTACTTC. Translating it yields CASGSASGSGSQYF.

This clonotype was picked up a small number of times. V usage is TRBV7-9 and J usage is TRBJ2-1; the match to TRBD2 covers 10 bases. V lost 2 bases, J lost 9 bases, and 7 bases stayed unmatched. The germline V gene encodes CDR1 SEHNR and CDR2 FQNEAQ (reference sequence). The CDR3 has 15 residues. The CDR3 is CASSLLAGDTGEQFF. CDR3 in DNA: TGTGCCAGCAGCTTACTAGCGGGAGACACGGGTGAGCAGTTCTTC.

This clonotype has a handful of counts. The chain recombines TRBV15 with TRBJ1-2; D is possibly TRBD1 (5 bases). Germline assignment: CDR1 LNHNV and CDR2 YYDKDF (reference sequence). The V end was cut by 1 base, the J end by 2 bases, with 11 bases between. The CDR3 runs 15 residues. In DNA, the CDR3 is TGTGCCACCAGCAGAGTCCGGGGCCCCAACTATGGCTACACCTTC. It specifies CATSRVRGPNYGYTF.

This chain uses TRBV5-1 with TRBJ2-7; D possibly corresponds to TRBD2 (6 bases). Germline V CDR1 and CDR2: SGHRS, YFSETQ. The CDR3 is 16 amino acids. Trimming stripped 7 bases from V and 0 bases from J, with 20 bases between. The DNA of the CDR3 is TGCGCCAGCCAGACCCATGGACGGGGGAGCTCCTACGAGCAGTACTTC. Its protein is CASQTHGRGSSYEQYF.

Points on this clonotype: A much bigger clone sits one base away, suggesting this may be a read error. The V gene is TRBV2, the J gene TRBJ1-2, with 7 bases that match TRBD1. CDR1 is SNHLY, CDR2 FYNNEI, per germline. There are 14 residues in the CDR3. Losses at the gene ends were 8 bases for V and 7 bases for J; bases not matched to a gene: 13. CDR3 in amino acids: CASSGQGDDCGYTF. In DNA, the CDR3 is TGTGCCAGCTCGGGGCAGGGGGACGACTGTGGCTACACCTTC.

The CDR3 DNA follows: TGCGCCAGCAGCTTGGACGGAGGGATACCTAACTATGGCTACACCTTC. Translated, it gives CASSLDGGIPNYGYTF. J is TRBJ1-2 and V is TRBV5-1; D is undetermined. Trimming stripped 0 bases from V and 0 bases from J, with 12 bases between. The CDR3 totals 16 residues. Germline CDR1 is SGHRS and CDR2 is YFSETQ. Full variable domain (remainder filled in from reference TRBV5-1 and TRBJ1-2): KAGVTQTPRYLIKTRGQQVTLSCSPISGHRSVSWYQQTPGQGLQFLFEYFSETQRNKGNFPGRFSGRQFSNSRSEMNVSTLELGDSALYLCASSLDGGIPNYGYTFGSGTRLTVV.

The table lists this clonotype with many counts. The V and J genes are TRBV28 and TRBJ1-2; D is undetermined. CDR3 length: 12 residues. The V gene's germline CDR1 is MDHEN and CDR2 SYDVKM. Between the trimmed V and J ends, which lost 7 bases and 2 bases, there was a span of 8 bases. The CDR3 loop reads CASKLGNYGYTF. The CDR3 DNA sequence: TGTGCCAGCAAGCTGGGAAACTATGGCTACACCTTC.

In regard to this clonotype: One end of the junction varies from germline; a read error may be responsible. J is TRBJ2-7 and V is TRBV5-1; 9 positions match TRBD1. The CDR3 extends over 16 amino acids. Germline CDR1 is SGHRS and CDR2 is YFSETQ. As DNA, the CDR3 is TGCGCCGGCAGCCCAGATCCCGGGACAGGGTTTGGCGAGCAGTACTTC. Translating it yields CAGSPDPGTGFGEQYF. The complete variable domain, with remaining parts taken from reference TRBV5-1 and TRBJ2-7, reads KAGVTQTPRYLIKTRGQQVTLSCSPISGHRSVSWYQQTPGQGLQFLFEYFSETQRNKGNFPGRFSGRQFSNSRSEMNVSTLELGDSALYLCAGSPDPGTGFGEQYFGPGTRLTVT.

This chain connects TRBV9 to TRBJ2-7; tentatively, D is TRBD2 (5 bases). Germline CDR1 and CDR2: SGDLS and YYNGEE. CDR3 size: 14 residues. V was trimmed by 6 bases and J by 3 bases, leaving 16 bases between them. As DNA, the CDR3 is TGTGCCAGCAACGTGGACTCGAGCGGCTACGAGCAGTACTTC. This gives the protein CASNVDSSGYEQYF.

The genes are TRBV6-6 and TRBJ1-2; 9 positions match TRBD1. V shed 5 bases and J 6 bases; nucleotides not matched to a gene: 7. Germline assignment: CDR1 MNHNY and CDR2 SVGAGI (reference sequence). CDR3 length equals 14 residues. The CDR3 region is CASSLPGQGNGYTF. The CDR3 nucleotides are TGTGCCAGCAGTCTCCCTGGACAGGGGAATGGCTACACCTTC.

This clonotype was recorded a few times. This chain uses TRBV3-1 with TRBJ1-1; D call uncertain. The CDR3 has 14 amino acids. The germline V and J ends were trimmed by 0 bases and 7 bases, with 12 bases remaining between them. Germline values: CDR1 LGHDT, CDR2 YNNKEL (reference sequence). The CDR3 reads CASSQDSGALEAFF. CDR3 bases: TGTGCCAGCAGCCAAGATTCAGGAGCTCTTGAAGCTTTCTTT.

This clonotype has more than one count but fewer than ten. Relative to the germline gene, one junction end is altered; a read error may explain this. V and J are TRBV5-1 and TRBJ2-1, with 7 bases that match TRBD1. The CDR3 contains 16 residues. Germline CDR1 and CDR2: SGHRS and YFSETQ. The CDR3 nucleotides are TGCGCCAGCAGCTTGGGCAGGGGACAGTCCTACAATGGGCAGTTCTTC. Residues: CASSLGRGQSYNGQFF.

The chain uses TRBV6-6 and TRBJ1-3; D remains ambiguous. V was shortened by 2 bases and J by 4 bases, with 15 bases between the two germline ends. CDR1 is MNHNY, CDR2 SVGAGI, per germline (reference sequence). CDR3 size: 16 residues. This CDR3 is CASSYKVTGYGNTIYF. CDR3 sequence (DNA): TGTGCCAGCAGTTACAAGGTGACCGGTTACGGAAACACCATATATTTT.